These 20 T cell receptor beta chains were sequenced from one sample in a study of T cell responses to AZD1222 COVID-19 vaccine. Data came from immunoSEQ multiplex PCR; TCRdb stores just in-frame clones and leaves some out. The sample gives about 130,000 clones, 70% to 90% of which show up once; 7.5% to 8.5% is in the top ten. This sample comprised peripheral blood, obtained on day 0 of AZD1222 vaccination. These receptors came from an adult in good health.

The CDR3, as DNA: TGTGCCAGCAGCCAGGGAGGGGGGGGTTACAATGAGCAGTTCTTC. This sequence encodes CASSQGGGGYNEQFF. The gene calls are TRBV27 and TRBJ2-1, with D maybe TRBD2 (7 bases). With 6 bases removed from V and 4 bases from J, the gap between germline ends came to 16 bases. There are 15 residues in the CDR3. Germline V lookup: CDR1 MNHEY, CDR2 SMNVEV (reference sequence).

The V gene is TRBV6-5, the J gene TRBJ1-1, with 8 bases lining up with TRBD1. V lost 7 bases to trimming and J lost 0 bases; unmatched junction nucleotides: 4. The CDR3 contains 14 residues. Germline V CDR1 and CDR2: MNHEY, SVGAGI. The CDR3 protein is CASTRTGLNTEAFF. CDR3 sequence (DNA): TGTGCCAGCACCCGGACAGGGCTGAACACTGAAGCTTTCTTT.

This sequence joins TRBV7-6 and TRBJ2-7; 9 bases map to TRBD2. The CDR3 is 16 residues long. Germline V gene lookup returns CDR1 SGHVS and CDR2 FNYEAQ. The V and J ends lost 5 bases and 2 bases, in that order; junction bases with no gene match: 10. CDR3 amino acids: CASSALAGSLPYEQYF. The CDR3, as DNA: TGTGCCAGCAGCGCCCTAGCGGGAAGCCTCCCCTACGAGCAGTACTTC.

The chain has TRBV5-1 and TRBJ2-1; 9 bases line up with TRBD2. The V gene's germline CDR1 is SGHRS and CDR2 YFSETQ. Unmatched junction bases numbered 8, after V lost 5 bases and J lost 5 bases. The length of the CDR3 is 15 residues. DNA of the CDR3: TGCGCCAGCAGAGCCTCTAGCGGGGTTAACAATGAGCAGTTCTTC. Translating gives CASRASSGVNNEQFF.

This rearrangement joins TRBV2 to TRBJ1-2; perhaps TRBD1 as D (5 bases). The germline CDR1 and CDR2 sequences are SNHLY and FYNNEI. CDR3 length: 14 amino acids. V was trimmed by 1 base and J by 4 bases, leaving 10 bases between them. The CDR3 DNA reads TGTGCCAGCAGTGAAGTGAGGGGCGGCTATGGCTACACCTTC. This encodes CASSEVRGGYGYTF.

The chain joins TRBV2 to TRBJ2-1; D is perhaps TRBD1 (5 bases). Germline-derived CDR1 and CDR2 are SNHLY and FYNNEI. Trimming removed 3 bases at V and 8 bases at J, with 8 bases between. The CDR3 sequence is 12 residues long. Here the CDR3 reads CASSDRADEQFF. The CDR3 DNA reads as TGTGCCAGCAGTGACAGGGCGGATGAGCAGTTCTTC. Drawing the rest from reference TRBV2 and TRBJ2-1, the complete variable domain is EPEVTQTPSHQVTQMGQEVILRCVPISNHLYFYWYRQILGQKVEFLVSFYNNEISEKSEIFDDQFSVERPDGSNFTLKIRSTKLEDSAMYFCASSDRADEQFFGPGTRLTVL.

This clone occurred once. The chain employs TRBV24-1 and TRBJ2-5; D possibly matches TRBD1 or TRBD2 (5 bases each). The germline V gene has CDR1 KGHDR and CDR2 SFDVKD. Trimming left V 3 bases short and J 5 bases short, with 15 bases between. This CDR3 is 15 amino acids long. The CDR3 coding sequence is TGTGCCACCAGTGATGGGTCGGGACCTAAGGAGACCCAGTACTTC. Its protein is CATSDGSGPKETQYF.

This chain links TRBV29-1 with TRBJ2-6, with 10 positions matching TRBD1. The CDR3 extends over 15 amino acids. V was pared by 4 bases and J by 1 base, with 1 base of the junction left unmatched. In germline, CDR1 is SQVTM, CDR2 ANQGSEA. In nucleotides, the CDR3 is TGCAGCGTTGGGACAGGGGGTTCTGGGGCCAACGTCCTGACTTTC. Translation gives CSVGTGGSGANVLTF.

The chain links TRBV11-2 to TRBJ2-7; D unclear. Between the trimmed V and J ends, which lost 2 bases and 1 base, there was a span of 9 bases. The V gene's germline CDR1 is SGHAT and CDR2 FQNNGV. The CDR3 covers 14 residues. The CDR3 bases are TGTGCCAGCAGCTTAACGGACGGTTCCTACGAGCAGTACTTC. Its protein product is CASSLTDGSYEQYF.

The rearrangement joins TRBV11-2 to TRBJ2-7; 14 bases match TRBD2. CDR1 is SGHAT, CDR2 FQNNGV, per germline. The J segment lost 2 bases and the V segment lost 7 bases, leaving 4 bases of the junction unmatched. The CDR3 has 15 amino acids. CDR3: CASTLGLAGAYEQYF. In nucleotides, the CDR3 is TGTGCCAGCACTTTGGGACTAGCGGGAGCCTACGAGCAGTACTTC.

The chain carries TRBV27 and TRBJ1-2, with TRBD1 matching over 7 bases. Per germline, CDR1 MNHEY and CDR2 SMNVEV (reference sequence). The trim removed 4 bases at V and 7 bases at J, leaving 6 bases unmatched. The CDR3 totals 13 residues. CDR3 DNA sequence: TGTGCCAGCAGTTGGGACAGTAGCTCTGGCTACACCTTC. The encoded protein is CASSWDSSSGYTF.

DNA of the CDR3: TGTGCCAGTAGTATAGGTGGGCAGGGCGGAGGAGAGACCCAGTACTTC. Amino acids: CASSIGGQGGGETQYF. The rearrangement joins TRBV19 to TRBJ2-5; D is perhaps TRBD1 or TRBD2 (5 bases each). The V gene's germline CDR1 is LNHDA and CDR2 SQIVND (reference sequence). CDR3 length equals 16 residues. Trimming shortened V by 1 base and J by 4 bases, and 16 bases separated the two germline ends. The full variable domain, its missing parts supplied by reference TRBV19 and TRBJ2-5, is DGGITQSPKYLFRKEGQNVTLSCEQNLNHDAMYWYRQDPGQGLRLIYYSQIVNDFQKGDIAEGYSVSREKKESFPLTVTSAQKNPTAFYLCASSIGGQGGGETQYFGPGTRLLVL.

CDR3 protein: CASSERFPSDTQYF. The CDR3 coding sequence is TGTGCCAGCAGTGAACGGTTCCCGTCGGATACGCAGTATTTT. The gene calls are TRBV6-1 and TRBJ2-3; no definite D call. Germline lookup yields CDR1 MNHNS and CDR2 SASEGT. CDR3 length: 14 residues. Between the trimmed V and J ends, which lost 2 bases and 6 bases, there was a span of 12 bases.

The chain uses TRBV10-3 and TRBJ1-6; unclear D gene. CDR3 length equals 15 residues. Germline assignment: CDR1 ENHRY and CDR2 SYGVKD. Trimming cost V 3 bases and J 7 bases, with 13 bases left between them. CDR3 coding DNA: TGTGCCATCAGTGACCAAGGCGGGGAGAATTCACCCCTCCACTTT. Residues: CAISDQGGENSPLHF.

This chain uses TRBV28 with TRBJ1-2; D remains unclear. Trimming removed 6 bases at V and 3 bases at J, with 17 bases between. The CDR3 covers 15 residues. Per the germline V gene, CDR1 is MDHEN and CDR2 is SYDVKM. CDR3 in DNA: TGTGCCAGCAGACCACACGGGAGAAGGGACTATGGCTACACCTTC. It is translated as CASRPHGRRDYGYTF.

The chain is built from TRBV2 and TRBJ1-6, with 7 bases matching TRBD1. Per germline, CDR1 SNHLY and CDR2 FYNNEI. CDR3 length: 14 amino acids. The V and J ends lost 8 bases and 6 bases, in that order; junction bases with no gene match: 7. Here the CDR3 DNA reads TGTGCCAGCGTAACAGGGGCCGTTAATTCACCCCTCCACTTT. It is translated as CASVTGAVNSPLHF.

The chain recombines TRBV24-1 with TRBJ1-1; TRBD1 matches 8 bases. The CDR3 runs to 15 residues. Per the germline V gene, CDR1 is KGHDR and CDR2 is SFDVKD. The trim removed 4 bases at V and 4 bases at J, leaving 7 bases unmatched. The CDR3 DNA reads as TGTGCCACCAGTGACCCCCGACAGGGGAGCACTGAAGCTTTCTTT. Protein product: CATSDPRQGSTEAFF.

The gene calls are TRBV6-6 and TRBJ1-3, with no clear D. Germline CDR1 reads MNHNY; CDR2 reads SVGAGI (reference sequence). The CDR3 is 14 residues long. V lost 6 bases and J 1 base, leaving 10 bases between the germline ends. The CDR3 nucleotides read TGTGCCAGCAGGGCGGGCGGGTCTGGAAACACCATATATTTT. This sequence encodes CASRAGGSGNTIYF.

The chain links TRBV27 to TRBJ2-6; D gene ambiguous. Germline CDR1 is MNHEY and CDR2 is SMNVEV (reference sequence). With 4 bases removed from V and 4 bases from J, the gap between germline ends came to 11 bases. The CDR3 has 15 amino acids. The CDR3 bases are TGTGCCAGCAGTTCCCCCTCGGTCGGGGCCAACGTCCTGACTTTC. Translation: CASSSPSVGANVLTF.

This chain joins TRBV6-6 and TRBJ1-1, with D possibly TRBD1 on 6 matching bases. V was clipped by 5 bases and J by 8 bases, with 9 bases between them. CDR3 length equals 11 residues. The germline V gene encodes CDR1 MNHNY and CDR2 SVGAGI (reference sequence). This CDR3 reads CASSPRGEAFF. The CDR3, as DNA: TGTGCCAGCAGTCCTAGGGGGGAAGCTTTCTTT.